The 21 T cell receptor beta chains below come from one sample, sequenced in a study of regulatory T cells in long-lasting Graves disease. Relying on iRepertoire HTBI primers and Arm-PCR of CDR3 regions, the team built TCR beta libraries. TCRdb redid the calling of the multiplex PCR reads with MiXCR, one entry per CDR3 protein. The sample holds over 500,000 distinct CDR3 sequences; 15% to 20% are singletons and the top ten take around 12%. The time point denotes: newly diagnosed GD, antithyroid drugs for less than 3 months. PBMC-extracted RNA yielded the TCR library. The same sample was also studied in work on T cells in Graves' hyperthyroidism and ophthalmopathy.

The sample here was peripheral blood mononuclear cells (PBMCs), taken at new diagnosis, from a patient treated with antithyroid drugs. The receptors derive from a man younger than 35 with Graves disease.

V gene TRBV7-2 combines with J gene TRBJ1-1; tentatively, D is TRBD1 (6 bases). The germline CDR1 and CDR2 sequences are SGHTA and FQGNSA. This CDR3 has 14 amino acids. Trimming shortened V by 4 bases and J by 1 base, and 10 bases separated the two germline ends. This CDR3 is CASSSGGPNTEAFF. The CDR3 DNA follows: TGTGCCAGCAGCTCGGGGGGCCCGAACACTGAAGCTTTCTTT.

For this clonotype: At one boundary the junction diverges from the germline segment, which might be a read error. The chain links TRBV3-1 to TRBJ2-4; either TRBD1 or TRBD2 may supply D (5 bases each). Germline CDR1 is LGHDT and CDR2 is YNNKEL (reference sequence). The CDR3 contains 14 residues. CDR3 loop: CASTQHPGGFVQYF. CDR3 nucleotides: TGTGCCAGCACCCAACATCCTGGGGGATTTGTTCAGTACTTC. Based on the CDR3 plus reference TRBV3-1 and TRBJ2-4, the full variable domain is DTAVSQTPKYLVTQMGNDKSIKCEQNLGHDTMYWYKQDSKKFLKIMFSYNNKELIINETVPNRFSPKSPDKAHLNLHINSLELGDSAVYFCASTQHPGGFVQYFGAGTRLSVL.

This clonotype was observed a handful of times. The chain employs TRBV5-1 and TRBJ1-4, with 7 bases identical to TRBD1. Looked up from germline, CDR1 is SGHRS and CDR2 is YFSETQ. This CDR3 is 16 amino acids long. Trimming removed 4 bases from V and 6 bases from J; junction bases left unmatched: 12. CDR3 coding DNA: TGCGCCAGCAGCCCTGGTGGGGCAGGGGGGCATGAAAAACTGTTTTTT. Protein sequence: CASSPGGAGGHEKLFF.

This clonotype was recorded at least ten times. This chain joins TRBV12-3 or TRBV12-4 and TRBJ2-3; 8 nucleotides line up with TRBD1. This CDR3 contains 17 residues. Trimming removed 0 bases from V and 3 bases from J; junction bases left unmatched: 8. CDR3 region: CASSLANRGTQTDTQYF. The CDR3 DNA is TGTGCCAGCAGTTTAGCGAACAGGGGGACCCAAACAGATACGCAGTATTTT.

The chain combines TRBV5-1 with TRBJ1-6; D possibly corresponds to TRBD1 (5 bases). This CDR3 is 14 amino acids long. The germline CDR1 and CDR2 sequences are SGHRS and YFSETQ. V was pared by 0 bases and J by 7 bases, with 8 bases between. In nucleotides, the CDR3 is TGCGCCAGCAGCTTGGCCTGGGGCAATTCACCCCTCCACTTT. Translation: CASSLAWGNSPLHF.

In its sample, this clonotype was seen a few times. V and J are TRBV15 and TRBJ2-5; TRBD2 might be the D (5 bases). Germline V CDR1 and CDR2: LNHNV, YYDKDF (reference sequence). Trimming took 5 bases from V and 4 from J, leaving 14 bases between them. The CDR3 is 14 amino acids. The CDR3 region is CATSPRARGETQYF. Here the CDR3 DNA reads TGTGCCACCAGCCCGCGGGCTAGAGGAGAGACCCAGTACTTC.

CDR3: CASEGQGESGANVLTF. As DNA, the CDR3 is TGTGCCAGCGAGGGACAGGGAGAATCTGGGGCCAACGTCCTGACTTTC. The rearrangement joins TRBV6-1 to TRBJ2-6, with 9 bases matching TRBD1. Germline V gene sequence: CDR1 MNHNS, CDR2 SASEGT. The V gene end was trimmed by 8 bases and the J gene end by 1 base; junction bases not matched to a gene: 6. This CDR3 is 16 amino acids long.

Ten or more counts support this clonotype. V gene TRBV7-2 combines with J gene TRBJ2-1; 8 nucleotides align to TRBD2. Per germline, CDR1 SGHTA and CDR2 FQGNSA. V gave up 2 bases and J gave up 7 bases; unmatched junction bases: 7. The CDR3 has 15 residues. CDR3 DNA sequence: TGTGCCAGCAGCTTATCTTCCGGGAGGGGGAATGAGCAGTTCTTC. The encoded protein is CASSLSSGRGNEQFF.

This clonotype came up a few times. A read error may produce the germline difference seen at one junction end. This chain uses TRBV6-1 with TRBJ1-6; D is ambiguous. The CDR3 loop spans 14 amino acids. CDR1 and CDR2 from the germline V gene are MNHNS and SASEGT. Here the CDR3 reads CGSSGFRANSPLHF. Here the CDR3 DNA reads TGTGGCAGCAGTGGATTCAGAGCCAATTCACCCCTCCACTTT.

The table lists this clonotype with a few counts. The gene calls are TRBV15 and TRBJ1-4; 8 nucleotides line up with TRBD1. CDR1 is LNHNV, CDR2 YYDKDF, per germline (reference sequence). This CDR3 comprises 15 residues. V lost 0 bases and J lost 10; bases outside the gene matches: 7. CDR3 coding DNA: TGTGCCACCAGCAGAGAGACAGGGGAGGTCGGAAAACTGTTTTTT. Encoded protein: CATSRETGEVGKLFF.

The chain has TRBV27 and TRBJ2-3; D is possibly TRBD1 or TRBD2 (6 bases each). V was cut by 1 base and J by 6 bases, with 14 bases left in between. This CDR3 comprises 15 residues. The germline V gene encodes CDR1 MNHEY and CDR2 SMNVEV (reference sequence). This chain's CDR3 is CASSLYTGTGDTQYF. The CDR3 nucleotides are TGTGCCAGCAGTTTATATACAGGGACTGGGGATACGCAGTATTTT.

This clonotype was observed a handful of times. This chain's CDR3 is CASNYPGTDNQPQHF. CDR3 DNA sequence: TGTGCCAGTAACTATCCCGGGACAGATAATCAGCCCCAGCATTTT. This chain uses TRBV27 with TRBJ1-5, with 7 bases identical to TRBD1. This CDR3 has 15 amino acids. V trimming: 9 bases; J trimming: 4 bases; junction bases outside the gene matches: 12. Germline V CDR1 and CDR2: MNHEY, SMNVEV (reference sequence).

Many counts were recorded for this clonotype. The V and J genes are TRBV20-1 and TRBJ2-1; TRBD2 agrees at 14 bases. After removal of 5 bases from V and 7 bases from J, the junction contained 7 bases not matched to a gene. Germline values: CDR1 DFQATT, CDR2 SNEGSKA (reference sequence). The CDR3 loop spans 15 amino acids. In nucleotides, the CDR3 is TGCAGTGCTCGGCCGGGACTAGCGGGAGAAAATGAGCAGTTCTTC. This sequence encodes CSARPGLAGENEQFF.

In this sample, this clonotype turned up many times. This sequence joins TRBV24-1 and TRBJ2-2, with D possibly matching TRBD2 (6 bases). Germline V gene data show CDR1 as KGHDR and CDR2 as SFDVKD. V lost 5 bases and J lost 0, with 12 bases in between. This CDR3 is built from 16 residues. Here the CDR3 DNA reads TGTGCCACCAGTGGCCTGGCGGGATCGAACACCGGGGAGCTGTTTTTT. It translates to CATSGLAGSNTGELFF.

The rearrangement uses TRBV11-2 and TRBJ1-6, with 7 positions matching TRBD1. V shed 5 bases and J 6 bases; nucleotides not matched to a gene: 4. The CDR3 extends over 14 amino acids. Germline V gene sequence: CDR1 SGHAT, CDR2 FQNNGV. CDR3 sequence: CASSLDRSNSPLHF. The CDR3 DNA is TGTGCCAGCAGCCTGGACAGGAGTAATTCACCCCTCCACTTT.

The chain uses TRBV5-1 and TRBJ2-1; 12 bases are shared with TRBD2. The CDR3 is made up of 19 amino acids. Germline-derived CDR1 and CDR2 are SGHRS and YFSETQ. Trimming at V came to 5 bases and at J to 5 bases, leaving 17 bases not matched to a gene. CDR3 sequence reads: CASSSGTSGSVRVNNEQFF. As DNA, the CDR3 is TGCGCCAGCAGTTCCGGGACTAGCGGGTCAGTTCGGGTCAACAATGAGCAGTTCTTC.

This chain uses TRBV9 with TRBJ2-2, with D uncertain. The CDR3 is made up of 18 amino acids. Germline lookup yields CDR1 SGDLS and CDR2 YYNGEE. Between the trimmed V and J ends, which lost 4 bases and 4 bases, there was a span of 23 bases. The CDR3 is CASSPHPAVIVGTGELFF. CDR3 coding DNA: TGTGCCAGCAGCCCCCACCCGGCGGTGATAGTAGGCACCGGGGAGCTGTTTTTT.

J is TRBJ2-1 and V is TRBV9, with a tentative D call TRBD2 (6 bases). This CDR3 is built from 17 residues. Germline V gene data show CDR1 as SGDLS and CDR2 as YYNGEE. The V and J ends lost 3 bases and 10 bases respectively, with 26 bases between them. In nucleotides, the CDR3 is TGTGCCAGCAGCGAGGGCACTCCGACTGGGGCAGGAGGGGAGCAGTTCTTC. The encoded protein is CASSEGTPTGAGGEQFF.

This clonotype was picked up many times. The chain links TRBV5-1 to TRBJ1-1; D gene ambiguous. This CDR3 has 12 residues. Germline V gives CDR1 SGHRS, CDR2 YFSETQ. V was clipped by 2 bases and J by 4 bases, with 6 bases between them. CDR3 residues: CASSFPSTEAFF. The CDR3 DNA is TGCGCCAGCAGCTTCCCATCCACTGAAGCTTTCTTT.

This clonotype was seen many times. The chain is built from TRBV7-9 and TRBJ2-7; 9 bases align to TRBD1. The CDR3 is 13 residues long. Germline CDR1 SEHNR, CDR2 FQNEAQ (reference sequence). Unmatched junction bases numbered 3, after V lost 3 bases and J lost 6 bases. The CDR3 loop reads CASSFGTGFEQYF. The CDR3 nucleotides read TGTGCCAGCAGCTTCGGGACAGGGTTCGAGCAGTACTTC. The variable domain in full, completed from reference TRBV7-9 and TRBJ2-7, reads DTGVSQNPRHKITKRGQNVTFRCDPISEHNRLYWYRQTLGQGPEFLTYFQNEAQLEKSRLLSDRFSAERPKGSFSTLEIQRTEQGDSAMYLCASSFGTGFEQYFGPGTRLTVT.

The chain combines TRBV3-1 with TRBJ2-5; D assignment may be TRBD1 or TRBD2 (5 bases each). Germline V lookup: CDR1 LGHDT, CDR2 YNNKEL (reference sequence). The V gene lost 3 bases and the J gene lost 0 bases, with 20 bases spanning the gap. The CDR3 is 18 residues long. CDR3 in amino acids: CASSHMGDRQPYQETQYF. The CDR3 DNA sequence: TGTGCCAGCAGCCATATGGGGGACCGACAGCCTTACCAAGAGACCCAGTACTTC.